This is a list of T cell receptor beta chains from one sample in a study of T cells after yellow fever vaccination. TCRdb itself ran the 5' RACE reads through MiXCR, one entry per CDR3 protein. Here the sample spans around 120,000 distinct CDR3 sequences, about 7.2% being singletons. Sequencing used CD4+ T cells sorted from PBMCs, obtained about 49 days after the first yellow fever vaccination. These receptors were collected from a man aged 18 to 30 who received the YFV17D yellow fever vaccine. Each CDR3 is given with its conserved first and last residue. A D gene is named only where the DNA matches it firmly. Only some rows state a clone size, as once, few, many or a class for expanded clones.

many	TRBV7-2	TRBJ2-2	TRBD2	TGTGCCAGCTCCCGGCGGGGGGGCGACACCGGGGAGCTGTTTTTT	CASSRRGGDTGELFF
many	TRBV24-1	TRBJ2-5	-	TGTGCCACCAGTGACTCCAGACCCGGGCATGAGACCCAGTACTTC	CATSDSRPGHETQYF
many	TRBV10-3	TRBJ2-3	-	TGTGCCATCAGGTCACAGGGCCATACGCAGTATTTT	CAIRSQGHTQYF
many	TRBV11-2	TRBJ2-2	TRBD1	TGTGCCAGCAGCCTCGACAGGGTCGGCGGGGAGCTGTTTTTT	CASSLDRVGGELFF
many	TRBV7-9	TRBJ1-2	TRBD1	TGTGCCAGCAGCCAGGGGGTGATGGACTATGGCTACACCTTC	CASSQGVMDYGYTF
many	TRBV7-3	TRBJ2-3	TRBD1	TGTGCCAGCAGCTCACCCCCCGACAGGGAGTCAGATACGCAGTATTTT	CASSSPPDRESDTQYF
many	TRBV20-1	TRBJ2-3	TRBD2	TGCAGTGCCGGGGGGGGCACAGATACGCAGTATTTT	CSAGGGTDTQYF
-	TRBV7-2	TRBJ2-1	-	TGTGCCAGCAGCTTAATAGTCGGGGAGCAGTTCTTC	CASSLIVGEQFF
many	TRBV20-1	TRBJ1-2	-	TGCAGTGCTAGTATCCTCAACTATGGCTACACCTTC	CSASILNYGYTF
few	TRBV6-1	TRBJ1-2	-	TGTGCCAGCAGTGCGCAACACGGACGGCACTATGGCTACACCTTC	CASSAQHGRHYGYTF
many	TRBV5-1	TRBJ2-2	-	TGCGCCAGCAGCTTCGACACCCCCGGGGAGCTGTTTTTT	CASSFDTPGELFF
-	TRBV6-1	TRBJ2-3	-	TGTGCCAGCAGTGAATATTTATTGGATATGCAGTATTTT	CASSEYLLDMQYF
many	TRBV12-3/TRBV12-4	TRBJ1-1	-	TGTGCCAGTTACCTGGGGGGGGTCGGCACTGAAGCTTTCTTT	CASYLGGVGTEAFF
many	TRBV21-1	TRBJ1-4	-	TGTGCCAGCAGCAAAGAGGTTTGGCACTCGACTAATGAAAAACTGTTTTTT	CASSKEVWHSTNEKLFF
-	TRBV19	TRBJ1-5	-	TGTGCCAGTAGTGGTAGTAGCAATCAGCCCCAGCATTTT	CASSGSSNQPQHF
many	TRBV9	TRBJ2-1	TRBD2	TGTGCCAGCAGCGTTAGCGGGGGGGCTTCCTACAATGAGCAGTTCTTC	CASSVSGGASYNEQFF
many	TRBV6-2/TRBV6-3	TRBJ2-5	-	TGTGCCAGCAGTTACGAAGCAAGGACTGGCCAAGAGACCCAGTACTTC	CASSYEARTGQETQYF
many	TRBV20-1	TRBJ2-5	TRBD1	TGCAGTGCTAGTCCCCGACAGGGGGCCAGGGAGACCCAGTACTTC	CSASPRQGARETQYF
many	TRBV5-1	TRBJ2-7	-	TGCGCCAGCAGCTTGGGGTCGCCAAATTACGAGCAGTACTTC	CASSLGSPNYEQYF
-	TRBV7-2	TRBJ2-4	TRBD1	TGTGCCAGCAGCACGTATACCTCCGGGACAGGAAACATTCAGTACTTC	CASSTYTSGTGNIQYF
many	TRBV4-1	TRBJ2-2	-	TGCGCCAGCAGCCAAGATAATCACCAGTCCGGGGAGCTGTTTTTT	CASSQDNHQSGELFF
many	TRBV28	TRBJ1-2	-	TGTGCCAGCAGTTTAGGCCCCGAGGGTCACTATGGCTACACCTTC	CASSLGPEGHYGYTF
many	TRBV7-2	TRBJ1-1	-	TGTGCCAGCAGCCCCTCCTTGACGAACACTGAAGCTTTCTTT	CASSPSLTNTEAFF
many	TRBV6-6	TRBJ2-1	-	TGTGCCAGCAGTTACGTCTCTAGCAATGAGCAGTTCTTC	CASSYVSSNEQFF
many	TRBV7-6	TRBJ2-3	-	TGTGCCAGCAGCCGGTGGGGGGATACGCAGTATTTT	CASSRWGDTQYF
many	TRBV6-5	TRBJ1-3	-	TGTGCCAGCAGTTACCGGGGCTCTGGAAACACCATATATTTT	CASSYRGSGNTIYF
few	TRBV12-3/TRBV12-4	TRBJ1-5	-	TGTGCCAGCAGCTATGGGGACGAAAATAGCAATCAGCCCCAGCATTTT	CASSYGDENSNQPQHF
many	TRBV2	TRBJ2-5	-	TGTGCCAGCAGTGTGGGCCGAGAAGAGACCCAGTACTTC	CASSVGREETQYF
many	TRBV20-1	TRBJ1-2	TRBD1	TGCAGTGCTCAGACAGGGGGATATGGCTACACCTTC	CSAQTGGYGYTF
many	TRBV7-3	TRBJ2-1	-	TGTGCCAGCAGCTTAATGGGGGTCACAGATGAGCAGTTCTTC	CASSLMGVTDEQFF
-	TRBV20-1	TRBJ1-2	TRBD1	TGCTGTGCTAGAGGGGGGACAGGGGGCGTGAATTATGGCTACACCTTC	CCARGGTGGVNYGYTF
many	TRBV27	TRBJ2-3	-	TGTGCCAGCAGTCAATACCCCCTCACAGATACGCAGTATTTT	CASSQYPLTDTQYF
many	TRBV11-2	TRBJ2-3	-	TGTGCCAGCAGCCCCCAGAACCCCGATACGCAGTATTTT	CASSPQNPDTQYF
many	TRBV5-1	TRBJ2-1	-	TGCGCCAGCAGCTTGGTTGGCAGCTACAATGAGCAGTTCTTC	CASSLVGSYNEQFF
many	TRBV5-1	TRBJ1-1	-	TGCGCCAGCAGAGGGGACATCGGTCCCTACCCAGCTTTCTTT	CASRGDIGPYPAFF
-	TRBV6-1	TRBJ2-3	TRBD2	TGTGCCACCGACGGGGCGGGGGGATACACAGATACGCAGTATTTT	CATDGAGGYTDTQYF
many	TRBV10-1	TRBJ2-5	TRBD1	TGCGCCAGCAGCCTCTACAGGGGGGAGACCCAGTACTTC	CASSLYRGETQYF
many	TRBV20-1	TRBJ1-1	-	TGCAGTGCTGGCGTCGGGACGGCAAAGACCACTGAAGCTTTCTTT	CSAGVGTAKTTEAFF
-	TRBV4-3	TRBJ2-3	-	TGCGCCAGCAGCCAAGATCCCGGGGTTGACACAGATACGCAGTATTTT	CASSQDPGVDTDTQYF
-	TRBV28	TRBJ1-5	-	TGTGCCAGCAGTTTCTGGGAGACGGCCCGCTATAGCAATCAGCCCCAGCATTTT	CASSFWETARYSNQPQHF
many	TRBV29-1	TRBJ1-2	TRBD1	TGCAGCGTCGGGGGACAGGGAGATGACTATGGCTACACCTTC	CSVGGQGDDYGYTF
many	TRBV7-2	TRBJ2-4	-	TGTGCCAGCAGCTTAGACAGGACCAAAAACATTCAGTACTTC	CASSLDRTKNIQYF
many	TRBV10-3	TRBJ1-1	-	TGTGCCATCAGTGAGCCGGGGGGTTTTACTGAAGCTTTCTTT	CAISEPGGFTEAFF
-	TRBV20-1	TRBJ1-6	-	TGCAGTGCTCCGCCCGCGGCGGGGAATTCACCCCTCCACTTT	CSAPPAAGNSPLHF
many	TRBV20-1	TRBJ1-6	TRBD1	TGCAGTGCTAGTGGGGACAGTAATTCACCCCTCCACTTT	CSASGDSNSPLHF
few	TRBV20-1	TRBJ1-5	-	TGCAGTGCTCCGCCGGCAGGGATTTCGAGTCAGCCCCAGCATTTT	CSAPPAGISSQPQHF
many	TRBV10-3	TRBJ2-3	TRBD1	TGTGCCATCAGTGCTTCAGGGGGCAAGGGTACGCAGTATTTT	CAISASGGKGTQYF
many	TRBV18	TRBJ2-1	-	TGTGCCAGCTCGCCCCAATGGGGGTATGAGCAGTTCTTC	CASSPQWGYEQFF
many	TRBV7-2	TRBJ2-1	-	TGTGCCAGCAGCTTAGTCGGGGGTAATGAGCAGTTCTTC	CASSLVGGNEQFF
-	TRBV2	TRBJ2-5	TRBD2	TGTGCCAGCAGTCCCAGGGTACTAGCGGGGGGGACGGAGACCCAGTACTTC	CASSPRVLAGGTETQYF
many	TRBV7-2	TRBJ1-6	-	TGTGCCAGCAGCGCCGATACTAATTCACCCCTCCACTTT	CASSADTNSPLHF
few	TRBV5-1	TRBJ2-3	TRBD2	TGCGCCAGCAGCGCCCGGGGTAGCGGGGACACAGATACGCAGTATTTT	CASSARGSGDTDTQYF
many	TRBV19	TRBJ2-1	TRBD2	TGTGCCAGTAGTTCCTCTCTAGCGGGGGGCTACAATGAGCAGTTCTTC	CASSSSLAGGYNEQFF
many	TRBV7-8	TRBJ1-5	-	TGTGCCAGCAGCTTATTAAGTAACCGGGGATCTGTGAGCAATCAGCCCCAGCATTTT	CASSLLSNRGSVSNQPQHF
many	TRBV4-2	TRBJ2-7	-	TGTGCCAGCAGCCAAGATCAGGGGGGGAATTCCTACGAGCAGTACTTC	CASSQDQGGNSYEQYF